A single sample is the source of the 14 T cell receptor beta chains below, sequenced in a study of shared clonotypes between healthy human individuals (dated by TCRdb to the early 2020s). The protocol used for the library was the immunoSEQ multiplex PCR assay. Not all clones reach the TCRdb copy of this immuneACCESS table, which keeps in-frame sequences only. Checked studies attribute under half of the gap to unresolved V genes and leave the rest unexplained. The sample contains around 1,000,000 clones, 60% to 80% of them found a single time. Clones ranked in the top ten supply over 0.8% of the sample. The sequenced sample was memory CD4+ T cells from PBMCs. The cell subset or site label on this specimen signifies: CD45RA-negative fraction. The source of these receptors is a man younger than 30 in good health. Some clones in this sample may be carry-over from other donors' samples.

About this clone: The sample holds other DNA sequences that translate to the same CDR3. The gene calls are TRBV11-3 and TRBJ2-1, with 12 bases lining up with TRBD2. There are 15 residues in the CDR3. Per the germline V gene, CDR1 is SGHNT and CDR2 is YENEEA. Trimming cost V 5 bases and J 10 bases; bases outside gene matches: 9. The CDR3 nucleotides read TGTGCCAGCAGCCTGGGACTAGCGGGTGCTGGGGAGCAGTTCTTC. It encodes CASSLGLAGAGEQFF.

The chain combines TRBV10-1 with TRBJ1-1, with D possibly being TRBD1 (6 bases). This CDR3 contains 15 residues. Germline assignment: CDR1 WNHNN and CDR2 SYGVQD (reference sequence). Trimming took off 6 bases at V and 4 bases at J, with 18 bases between the two ends. The CDR3 loop reads CASSWTNRESTEAFF. The CDR3 DNA reads as TGCGCCAGCAGCTGGACCAACAGGGAATCCACTGAAGCTTTCTTT.

The chain employs TRBV4-1 and TRBJ2-7, with no clear D. Germline-derived CDR1 and CDR2 are MGHRA and YSYEKL. CDR3 length: 13 residues. V gave up 4 bases and J gave up 4 bases, with 11 bases separating them. The CDR3 spells CASSPQESYEQYF. CDR3 DNA sequence: TGCGCCAGCAGCCCCCAAGAGAGTTACGAGCAGTACTTC.

This clone was counted between two and nine times. This may be a read error, as it is one base from a much larger clone. The chain has TRBV30 and TRBJ1-5, with unresolved D. V was shortened by 1 base and J by 3 bases, with 4 bases between the two germline ends. The V gene's germline CDR1 is GTSNPN and CDR2 SVGIG (reference sequence). This CDR3 contains 12 residues. This CDR3 reads CAWSGNNQPQHF. The CDR3, as DNA: TGTGCCTGGAGTGGGAACAATCAGCCCCAGCATTTT.

The V and J genes are TRBV25-1 and TRBJ1-3; no firm D call. The germline V and J ends were trimmed by 3 bases and 0 bases, with 3 bases remaining between them. The V gene's germline CDR1 is MGHDK and CDR2 SYGVNS. The CDR3 contains 13 residues. CDR3 DNA: TGTGCCAGCAGTGAGGTCTCTGGAAACACCATATATTTT. Residues: CASSEVSGNTIYF. Complete variable domain (other parts from reference TRBV25-1 and TRBJ1-3): EADIYQTPRYLVIGTGKKITLECSQTMGHDKMYWYQQDPGMELHLIHYSYGVNSTEKGDLSSESTVSRIRTEHFPLTLESARPSHTSQYLCASSEVSGNTIYFGEGSWLTVV.

The rearrangement uses TRBV4-1 and TRBJ2-7; TRBD2 agrees at 11 bases. Germline CDR1 MGHRA, CDR2 YSYEKL. The CDR3 loop spans 18 amino acids. V shed 0 bases and J 3 bases; nucleotides not matched to a gene: 10. Here the CDR3 DNA reads TGCGCCAGCAGCCAAGAGGCGCTAGCGGGAGGTCCCATCTACGAGCAGTACTTC. This sequence encodes CASSQEALAGGPIYEQYF.

The rearrangement joins TRBV18 to TRBJ2-7, with 10 bases aligning to TRBD1. This CDR3 spans 15 amino acids. The V and J ends lost 4 bases and 5 bases, in that order; junction bases with no gene match: 8. The germline CDR1 and CDR2 sequences are KGHSH and LQKENI. The CDR3 nucleotides are TGTGCCAGCTCACACACCGGGACAGGGGTCCACGAGCAGTACTTC. It specifies CASSHTGTGVHEQYF. Drawing the rest from reference TRBV18 and TRBJ2-7, the complete variable domain is NAGVMQNPRHLVRRRGQEARLRCSPMKGHSHVYWYRQLPEEGLKFMVYLQKENIIDESGMPKERFSAEFPKEGPSILRIQQVVRGDSAAYFCASSHTGTGVHEQYFGPGTRLTVT.

This clone has only a few counts. CDR3 region: CASSPQGGWGNQPQHF. The CDR3, as DNA: TGTGCCAGCAGCCCCCAGGGGGGATGGGGCAATCAGCCCCAGCATTTT. The chain uses TRBV7-8 and TRBJ1-5, with TRBD1 matching over 7 bases. The CDR3 runs to 16 residues. With V trimmed by 5 bases and J by 2 bases, 9 bases remained unmatched. CDR1 SGHVS and CDR2 FQNEAQ come from the germline V gene. The full variable domain, rest sourced from reference TRBV7-8 and TRBJ1-5, is GAGVSQSPRYKVAKRGQDVALRCDPISGHVSLFWYQQALGQGPEFLTYFQNEAQLDKSGLPSDRFFAERPEGSVSTLKIQRTQQEDSAVYLCASSPQGGWGNQPQHFGDGTRLSIL.

The V call is TRBV5-1, the J call TRBJ2-7, with 9 bases lining up with TRBD1. Germline V gene lookup returns CDR1 SGHRS and CDR2 YFSETQ. The V and J ends lost 2 bases and 6 bases, in that order; junction bases with no gene match: 9. The length of the CDR3 is 15 residues. CDR3: CASSLNGQGLSEQYF. As DNA, the CDR3 is TGCGCCAGCAGCTTAAACGGACAGGGGCTCTCCGAGCAGTACTTC.

This clone came up a few times. CDR3 sequence reads: CASSRPRGQGSTGELFF. CDR3 bases: TGTGCCAGCTCACGTCCCAGGGGACAGGGGTCCACCGGGGAGCTGTTTTTT. The chain is built from TRBV18 and TRBJ2-2; TRBD1 aligns across 10 bases. Germline-derived CDR1 and CDR2 are KGHSH and LQKENI. J lost 4 bases, V lost 4 bases, and 9 bases had no gene match. The CDR3 totals 17 residues.

The V gene is TRBV5-8, the J gene TRBJ1-4, with D maybe TRBD1 (6 bases). Germline assignment: CDR1 SGHTS and CDR2 YDEGEE. The CDR3 has 16 amino acids. V lost 5 bases, J lost 0 bases, and 14 bases lay in between. The CDR3 sequence: CASSRGRGATNEKLFF. The CDR3 DNA sequence: TGTGCCAGCAGTCGGGGCAGGGGAGCAACTAATGAAAAACTGTTTTTT.

This clone was detected a few times. This chain uses TRBV19 with TRBJ1-5; D is possibly TRBD1 (6 bases). This CDR3 contains 15 residues. Trimming left V 8 bases short and J 7 bases short, with 21 bases between. The V gene's germline CDR1 is LNHDA and CDR2 SQIVND (reference sequence). The CDR3: CASQRNQGIGQPQHF. The CDR3 coding sequence is TGTGCCAGTCAGAGGAACCAGGGGATAGGACAGCCCCAGCATTTT.

This chain joins TRBV15 and TRBJ2-3; unclear D gene. The CDR3 is made up of 14 amino acids. Germline V gene sequence: CDR1 LNHNV, CDR2 YYDKDF (reference sequence). The germline V and J ends were trimmed by 1 base and 0 bases, with 5 bases remaining between them. The CDR3 region has the DNA TGTGCCACCAGCAGAGTTCGAAGCACAGATACGCAGTATTTT. Amino acid sequence: CATSRVRSTDTQYF.

V gene TRBV27 combines with J gene TRBJ2-2; 8 positions match TRBD2. Germline assignment: CDR1 MNHEY and CDR2 SMNVEV (reference sequence). The CDR3 totals 12 residues. This CDR3 is CEEAGDTGELFF. The CDR3 coding sequence is TGTGAGGAAGCGGGAGACACCGGGGAGCTGTTTTTT.